This entry concerns a single T cell receptor beta chain. Its antigen is not identified. TCRdb redid the calling of the reads with MiXCR, one entry per CDR3 protein. The sample yields around 47,000 distinct CDR3 sequences, less than 20% seen once. This CDR3 has 14 amino acids. The germline V gene has CDR1 MNHEY and CDR2 SVGAGI. V lost 4 bases and J 3 bases, leaving 10 bases between the germline ends. The data belong to a study of T cell repertoires in cytomegalovirus infection. The sample was CD8+ T cells from cultured PBMCs, taken from culture after CMV antigen stimulation. The TCR was taken from a human donor in good health (CMV status not recorded). Some clones in this sample may be carry-over from other donors' samples. This chain connects TRBV6-5 to TRBJ2-1, with a weak D call TRBD1 (5 bases). The CDR3 protein is CASSFADSYNEQFF. For the CDR3, the DNA is TGTGCCAGCAGTTTCGCAGACAGCTACAATGAGCAGTTCTTC.